This TCR beta chain emerged from a study of blood T cell repertoires in COVID-19. Study-level information: COVID-19 samples collected from the United States, Italy and Spain covered acute and convalescent phases. PBMCs, B-cell-depleted T cells, or T cells provided the cDNA or gDNA that made up the material.

Study processing details: Estimates of nucleated cell counts were drawn from the amplification of reference gene primers. TCRdb keeps only in-frame clones here, not all; method: immunoSEQ multiplex PCR. V and J calls and clone size follow that table, whereas D and trimming were derived from the DNA. The table records roughly 170,000 clones, more than 65% of them present only once. Study members were between roughly 18 and 100 years old and lived in over 20 US regions. Trimming removed 8 bases from V and 7 bases from J, with 14 bases in between. The CDR3 is made up of 13 amino acids. Germline V lookup: CDR1 MDHEN, CDR2 SYDVKM.

This clonotype was sampled from a woman aged 40 to 49 with acute COVID-19. Sequenced material: PBMCs or T cells enriched from blood (not recorded which). The V call is TRBV28, the J call TRBJ1-4; D remains ambiguous. CDR3 sequence (DNA): TGTGCCAGCTCCGAGGGCCGAGGTGAAAAACTGTTTTTT. Its protein product is CASSEGRGEKLFF.